In this sample, the clone carrying this TCR beta chain turned up once. This record belongs to a study of blood T cell repertoires in COVID-19. Across the study: The origin of the acute and convalescent COVID-19 samples was the United States, Italy and Spain. In each case, the material was cDNA or gDNA derived from T cells, B-cell-depleted T cells, or PBMCs.

Germline assignment: CDR1 MNHEY and CDR2 SMNVEV (reference sequence). Trimming cost V 1 base and J 3 bases; bases outside gene matches: 14. CDR3 length equals 19 residues. In the original workflow: Estimated nucleated cell counts came from reference gene primer amplification. Using immunoSEQ multiplex PCR, the repertoire was profiled, and TCRdb retains in-frame clones only, with some absent. V and J calls and clone size follow that table, whereas D and trimming were derived from the DNA. The sample records about 170,000 clones, about 88% being singletons. Source material: peripheral blood. This sequence originates from a woman of 80 years or more in a cohort sampled during active or convalescent COVID-19. This chain connects TRBV27 to TRBJ1-2, with TRBD1 identical over 10 bases. The DNA for the CDR3 is TGTGCCAGCAGTTTATTTTTTGTTGGACAGGGGGGCAGGTACTATGGCTACACCTTC. Translated: CASSLFFVGQGGRYYGYTF.